A single TCR beta chain is shown here with its context. This entry comes from a study of blood T cell repertoires in COVID-19. The wider study: The United States, Italy and Spain were the sources of the acute and convalescent COVID-19 samples. Sample material is recorded as cDNA or gDNA derived from T cells, B-cell-depleted T cells, or PBMCs.

Original analysis: Nucleated cell counts were estimated from reference gene primer amplification. The table came from immunoSEQ multiplex PCR; TCRdb's copy has only in-frame clones and leaves some out. Clonal size and the V and J genes are those of that table, whereas D and trimming came from the DNA. The table includes 84,000 or so clones, around 90% detected once. This CDR3 comprises 15 residues. With 4 bases clipped from V and 4 bases from J, the junction kept 7 bases outside the gene matches. Germline V CDR1 and CDR2: LNHDA, SQIVND (reference sequence). Sequencing was performed on peripheral blood. The chain carries TRBV19 and TRBJ2-7; 10 bases map to TRBD1. The TCR sequence derives from a man aged 70 or older with acute or convalescent COVID-19. CDR3: CASSRPGQGLYEQYF. CDR3 nucleotide sequence: TGTGCCAGTAGTAGGCCGGGACAGGGGCTGTACGAGCAGTACTTC.